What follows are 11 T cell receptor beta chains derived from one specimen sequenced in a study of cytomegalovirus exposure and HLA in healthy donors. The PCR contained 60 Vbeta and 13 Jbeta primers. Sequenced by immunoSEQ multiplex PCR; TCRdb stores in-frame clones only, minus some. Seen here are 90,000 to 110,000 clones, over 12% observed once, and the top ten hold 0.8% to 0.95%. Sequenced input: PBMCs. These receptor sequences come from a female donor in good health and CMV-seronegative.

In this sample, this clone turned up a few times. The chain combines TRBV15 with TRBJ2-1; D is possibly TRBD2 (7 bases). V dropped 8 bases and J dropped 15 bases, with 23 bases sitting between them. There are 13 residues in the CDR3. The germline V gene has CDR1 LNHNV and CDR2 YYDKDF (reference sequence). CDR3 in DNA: TGTGCCACCGGGGAGGGGGTCCCGTTTAGTCTGTTCTTC. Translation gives CATGEGVPFSLFF.

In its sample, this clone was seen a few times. CDR3 sequence reads: CASRLYPRVSSGNTIYF. The CDR3 region has the DNA TGTGCCAGCAGACTATACCCCAGGGTAAGTTCTGGAAACACCATATATTTT. The chain couples TRBV28 to TRBJ1-3, with D possibly being TRBD1 (5 bases). This CDR3 contains 17 residues. The V gene's germline CDR1 is MDHEN and CDR2 SYDVKM. The V end was cut by 6 bases, the J end by 1 base, with 19 bases between. Full variable domain (remainder filled in from reference TRBV28 and TRBJ1-3): DVKVTQSSRYLVKRTGEKVFLECVQDMDHENMFWYRQDPGLGLRLIYFSYDVKMKEKGDIPEGYSVSREKKERFSLILESASTNQTSMYLCASRLYPRVSSGNTIYFGEGSWLTVV.

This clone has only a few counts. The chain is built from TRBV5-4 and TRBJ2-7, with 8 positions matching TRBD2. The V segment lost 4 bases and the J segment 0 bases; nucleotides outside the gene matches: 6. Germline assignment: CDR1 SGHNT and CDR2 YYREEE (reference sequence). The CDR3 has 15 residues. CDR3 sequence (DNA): TGTGCCAGCAGCCCCGGGAGGGGCAGCTCCTACGAGCAGTACTTC. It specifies CASSPGRGSSYEQYF. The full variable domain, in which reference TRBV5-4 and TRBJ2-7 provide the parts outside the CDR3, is ETGVTQSPTHLIKTRGQQVTLRCSSQSGHNTVSWYQQALGQGPQFIFQYYREEENGRGNFPPRFSGLQFPNYSSELNVNALELDDSALYLCASSPGRGSSYEQYFGPGTRLTVT.

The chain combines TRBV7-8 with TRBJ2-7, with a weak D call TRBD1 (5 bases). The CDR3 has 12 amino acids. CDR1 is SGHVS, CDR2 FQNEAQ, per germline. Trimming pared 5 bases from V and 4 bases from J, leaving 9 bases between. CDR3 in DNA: TGTGCCAGCAGCACGACAGAGTACGAGCAGTACTTC. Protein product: CASSTTEYEQYF.

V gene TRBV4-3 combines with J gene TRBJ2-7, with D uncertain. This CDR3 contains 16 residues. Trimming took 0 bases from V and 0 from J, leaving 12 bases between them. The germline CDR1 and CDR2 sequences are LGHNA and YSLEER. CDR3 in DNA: TGCGCCAGCAGCCAAGATGAGAGGCCTACCTCCTACGAGCAGTACTTC. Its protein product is CASSQDERPTSYEQYF.

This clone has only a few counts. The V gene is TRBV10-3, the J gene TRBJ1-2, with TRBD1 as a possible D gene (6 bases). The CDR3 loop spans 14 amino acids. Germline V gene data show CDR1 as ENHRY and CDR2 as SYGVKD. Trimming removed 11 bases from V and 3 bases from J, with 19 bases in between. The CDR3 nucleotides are TGTGCCGGCAGTTCGGGGGGGCGCGACTATGGCTACACCTTC. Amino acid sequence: CAGSSGGRDYGYTF.

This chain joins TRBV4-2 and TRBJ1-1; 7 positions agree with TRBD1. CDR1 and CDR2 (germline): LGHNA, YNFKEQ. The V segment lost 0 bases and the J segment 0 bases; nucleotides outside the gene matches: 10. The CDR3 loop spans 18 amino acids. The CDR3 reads CASSQDPPGQPLNTEAFF. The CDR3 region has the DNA TGTGCCAGCAGCCAAGATCCCCCGGGACAGCCATTGAACACTGAAGCTTTCTTT.

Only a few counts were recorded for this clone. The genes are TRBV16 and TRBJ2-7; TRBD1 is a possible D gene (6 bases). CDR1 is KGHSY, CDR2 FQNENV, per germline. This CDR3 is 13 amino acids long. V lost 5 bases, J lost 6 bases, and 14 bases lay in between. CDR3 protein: CASSRDTFFEQYF. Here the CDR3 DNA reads TGTGCCAGCAGCAGGGACACCTTTTTCGAGCAGTACTTC.

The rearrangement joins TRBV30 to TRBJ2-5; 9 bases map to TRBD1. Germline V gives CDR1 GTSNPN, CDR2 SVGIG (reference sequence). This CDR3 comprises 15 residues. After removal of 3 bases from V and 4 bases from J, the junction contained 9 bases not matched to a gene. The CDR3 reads CAWRRRTGAGETQYF. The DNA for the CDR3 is TGTGCCTGGAGACGACGGACAGGGGCTGGAGAGACCCAGTACTTC.

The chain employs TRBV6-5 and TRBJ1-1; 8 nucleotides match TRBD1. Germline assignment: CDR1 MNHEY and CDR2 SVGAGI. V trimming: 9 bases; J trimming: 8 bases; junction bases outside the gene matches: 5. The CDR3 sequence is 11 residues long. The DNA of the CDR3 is TGTGCCAGTACCCGACAGGGGGAAGCTTTCTTT. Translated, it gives CASTRQGEAFF.

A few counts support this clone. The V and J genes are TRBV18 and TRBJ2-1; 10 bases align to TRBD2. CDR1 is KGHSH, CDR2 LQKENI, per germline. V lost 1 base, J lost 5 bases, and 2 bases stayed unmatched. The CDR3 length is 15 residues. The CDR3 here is CASSPLAGGNNEQFF. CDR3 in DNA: TGTGCCAGCTCACCACTAGCGGGAGGAAACAATGAGCAGTTCTTC.